This T cell receptor beta chain was found in a study of blood T cell repertoires in COVID-19. Study-wide context: Acute-phase and convalescent COVID-19 samples originated in the United States, Italy and Spain.

Authors' methods: Amplification from reference gene primers served as the basis for estimated nucleated cell counts. TCRdb keeps only in-frame clones here, not all; method: immunoSEQ multiplex PCR. That table furnishes V, J and clone size, whereas the DNA furnished D and trimming. Here the sample spans 110,000 to 150,000 clones, about 85% being singletons. Individuals aged roughly 18 to 95 years were recruited from about two dozen US areas. Participants' reported clinical history set cohort assignment. V lost 8 bases and J lost 0, with 11 bases in between. CDR1 is LGHDT and CDR2 is YNNKEL in the germline V gene (reference sequence). This CDR3 is 13 amino acids long.

This receptor was taken from a woman in her 40s who had recovered from COVID-19. The chain links TRBV3-1 (or the pseudogene TRBV3-2) to TRBJ2-7; D is possibly TRBD1 (6 bases). Sequencing was done on a sample of PBMCs or T cells enriched from blood (not recorded which). The CDR3 sequence: CASGGGLSYEQYF. For the CDR3, the DNA is TGTGCCAGCGGGGGCGGACTCTCCTACGAGCAGTACTTC.